This T cell receptor beta chain was documented in a study of T cells in tuberculosis. Profiled with immunoSEQ multiplex PCR; TCRdb holds only in-frame clones, not every one. The table has tens of thousands of clones, around 91% seen once. With regard to this clone: The antigen is not known.

Germline lookup yields CDR1 LNHDA and CDR2 SQIVND (reference sequence). J was trimmed by 4 bases and V by 5 bases; bases with no gene match: 7. The CDR3 has 15 amino acids. At study entry, adolescents had tuberculin skin tests and IGRA screening. On average roughly 92,000 T cells per donor were immunosequenced. Study results and caveats: GEM motif frequencies gave around 67% accuracy; the GMM repertoire gave about 90%. Smaller alpha distances in active tuberculosis partly reflected shorter CDR3-alpha lengths.

Sample: PBMCs. This TCR came from a donor aged 10 to 29 with latent tuberculosis or without tuberculosis infection. The chain employs TRBV19 and TRBJ2-2; TRBD2 aligns across 7 bases. CDR3 sequence reads: CASSRISGATGELFF. In nucleotides, the CDR3 is TGTGCCAGTAGTCGAATCAGCGGGGCCACCGGGGAGCTGTTTTTT.